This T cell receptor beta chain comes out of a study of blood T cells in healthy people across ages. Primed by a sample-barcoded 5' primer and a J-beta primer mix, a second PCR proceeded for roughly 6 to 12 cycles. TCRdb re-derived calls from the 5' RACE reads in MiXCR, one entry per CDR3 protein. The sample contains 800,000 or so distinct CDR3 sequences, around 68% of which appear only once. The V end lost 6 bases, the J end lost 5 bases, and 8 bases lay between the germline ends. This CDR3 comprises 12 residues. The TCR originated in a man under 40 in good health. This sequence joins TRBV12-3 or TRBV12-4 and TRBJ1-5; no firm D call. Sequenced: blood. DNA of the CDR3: TGTGCCAGCAGAAGCGGGGATCAGCCCCAGCATTTT. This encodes CASRSGDQPQHF.